What follows are 12 T cell receptor beta chains derived from one specimen sequenced in a study of blood T cell repertoires in COVID-19. Assay: immunoSEQ multiplex PCR; the TCRdb copy retains only in-frame clones and omits some. The sample shows tens of thousands of clones, approximately 91% of them seen only once. The sample comprised peripheral blood. Source of these receptors: a human donor in a cohort sampled during active COVID-19.

The DNA for the CDR3 is TGTGCCAGCTCTTCTAGCGTAAGTTACAATGAGCAGTTCTTC. Its protein is CASSSSVSYNEQFF. The rearrangement links TRBV18 to TRBJ2-1, with D tentatively TRBD2 (6 bases). The CDR3 runs to 14 residues. Trimming left V 6 bases short and J 4 bases short, with 13 bases between. Germline CDR1 is KGHSH and CDR2 is LQKENI. Based on the CDR3 plus reference TRBV18 and TRBJ2-1, the full variable domain is NAGVMQNPRHLVRRRGQEARLRCSPMKGHSHVYWYRQLPEEGLKFMVYLQKENIIDESGMPKERFSAEFPKEGPSILRIQQVVRGDSAAYFCASSSSVSYNEQFFGPGTRLTVL.

The CDR3, as DNA: TGCAGCGCCGGGACTAGAGAGAATGAGCAGTTCTTC. It codes for CSAGTRENEQFF. The chain combines TRBV29-1 with TRBJ2-1, with 8 positions matching TRBD2. CDR3 length: 12 residues. CDR1 and CDR2 (germline): SQVTM, ANQGSEA. V was pared by 7 bases and J by 7 bases, with 6 bases of the junction left unmatched.

This sequence joins TRBV5-1 and TRBJ2-1, with 14 bases aligning to TRBD2. Germline CDR1 SGHRS, CDR2 YFSETQ. The CDR3 is 18 amino acids. V lost 0 bases to trimming and J lost 4 bases; unmatched junction nucleotides: 6. The DNA for the CDR3 is TGCGCCAGCAGCTTGGGACTAGCGGGGGGGATAGGTTACAATGAGCAGTTCTTC. Translating gives CASSLGLAGGIGYNEQFF.

This clone was found a few times. This chain connects TRBV5-4 to TRBJ2-7; 13 bases match TRBD2. CDR1 is SGHNT and CDR2 is YYREEE in the germline V gene (reference sequence). The V segment lost 5 bases and the J segment 4 bases; nucleotides outside the gene matches: 3. This CDR3 contains 14 residues. This CDR3 reads CASRETSGRYEQYF. The CDR3 DNA sequence: TGTGCCAGCAGGGAGACTAGCGGGAGGTACGAGCAGTACTTC.

This sequence joins TRBV28 and TRBJ1-2, with no clear D. CDR1 MDHEN and CDR2 SYDVKM come from the germline V gene. Trimming stripped 2 bases from V and 4 bases from J, with 8 bases between. The CDR3 runs to 13 residues. The CDR3, as DNA: TGTGCCAGCAGTTTAGAGGCCGGCTATGGCTACACCTTC. This codes for CASSLEAGYGYTF.

The chain carries TRBV30 and TRBJ1-6; 7 bases are a match to TRBD1. With V trimmed by 5 bases and J by 8 bases, 12 bases remained unmatched. CDR3 length: 15 residues. Germline CDR1 is GTSNPN and CDR2 is SVGIG (reference sequence). The CDR3 region has the DNA TGTGCCTGGCAGGACAGGTTGAATTTTTATTCACCCCTCCACTTT. Translated: CAWQDRLNFYSPLHF.

This chain connects TRBV29-1 to TRBJ2-2, with 10 nucleotides matching TRBD2. Per the germline V gene, CDR1 is SQVTM and CDR2 is ANQGSEA. J gave up 3 bases and V 0 bases, and 4 bases lay outside the gene matches. The CDR3 spans 16 residues. DNA for the CDR3: TGCAGCGTTGAAGAGGCAAGCGGGGGGGACACCGGGGAGCTGTTTTTT. It yields the protein CSVEEASGGDTGELFF.

This clone has just one count. As DNA, the CDR3 is TGTGCCAGCAGCCCCGACAGGGGGGACACTGAAGCTTTCTTT. Its translation: CASSPDRGDTEAFF. The chain is built from TRBV9 and TRBJ1-1; 9 bases are a match to TRBD1. Germline CDR1 SGDLS, CDR2 YYNGEE. This CDR3 region has 14 residues. After removal of 4 bases from V and 3 bases from J, the junction contained 4 bases not matched to a gene.

The chain recombines TRBV6-2 or TRBV6-3 with TRBJ2-2; D not resolved. Trimming pared 3 bases from V and 6 bases from J, leaving 8 bases between. There are 13 residues in the CDR3. Germline values: CDR1 MNHEY, CDR2 SVGEGT. DNA for the CDR3: TGTGCCAGCAGTTATCGGTTGGCCGGGGAGCTGTTTTTT. It specifies CASSYRLAGELFF.

V and J are TRBV9 and TRBJ1-4, with 7 bases that match TRBD1. The CDR3 covers 16 residues. Germline V CDR1 and CDR2: SGDLS, YYNGEE. V lost 3 bases, J lost 6 bases, and 11 bases stayed unmatched. The CDR3 nucleotides read TGTGCCAGCAGCGGGACTACAGGGGCGGCCTATGAAAAACTGTTTTTT. Translated: CASSGTTGAAYEKLFF. Full variable domain (remainder filled in from reference TRBV9 and TRBJ1-4): DSGVTQTPKHLITATGQRVTLRCSPRSGDLSVYWYQQSLDQGLQFLIQYYNGEERAKGNILERFSAQQFPDLHSELNLSSLELGDSALYFCASSGTTGAAYEKLFFGSGTQLSVL.

This clone was picked up one time. The rearrangement uses TRBV29-1 and TRBJ2-1, with D unclear. Trimming stripped 4 bases from V and 4 bases from J, with 8 bases between. The CDR3 extends over 12 amino acids. CDR1 SQVTM and CDR2 ANQGSEA come from the germline V gene. The CDR3 is CSVGERYNEQFF. CDR3 sequence (DNA): TGCAGCGTTGGAGAGAGATACAATGAGCAGTTCTTC.

In its sample, this clone was seen a few times. The CDR3 reads CASSLGPTSGGPQETQYF. Written as DNA, the CDR3 is TGTGCCAGCAGCTTAGGCCCCACTAGCGGGGGACCCCAAGAGACCCAGTACTTC. The V and J genes are TRBV7-8 and TRBJ2-5, with 11 bases identical to TRBD2. CDR1 SGHVS and CDR2 FQNEAQ come from the germline V gene. Germline trimming cut 1 base from V and 1 base from J; bases unmatched to any gene: 8. This CDR3 contains 18 residues.